This T cell receptor beta chain was retrieved from a study of human T cells and chemical hapten exposure (dated by TCRdb to about 2021). Background on the whole study: Libraries were combined into a pool for sequencing, and differences in TCR yield between samples came mainly from small differences in library volumes within the pool. Peripheral blood TCR repertoire changes were tracked in vivo in alopecia patients during primary and secondary sensitization to the hapten diphenylcyclopropenone (DPC).

Per the germline V gene (reference sequence), LNHNV is the CDR1 and YYDKDF is the CDR2. Reading from cysteine to phenylalanine, the CDR3 counts 14 amino acids. Of all the DNA, just the CDR3 is kept, 42 bases in frame from base 1. After removal of 7 bases from V and 7 bases from J, the junction retains 10 bases not matched to a gene. About this clonotype itself: Its specific antigen is unknown. No much larger clonotype is one base removed from it; base qualities were not supplied.

Total RNA was extracted from unfractionated whole blood that had been collected in Tempus Blood RNA tubes. Five healthy volunteers acted as controls for TCR sequencing and had blood drawn at day 0, 2 weeks and 6 weeks. During library preparation, unique molecular identifiers were attached to individual cDNA molecules so that TCRs could be counted quantitatively and reproducibly. For every blood RNA sample, sequencing covered both the TCR alpha and TCR beta chains. For the original study's pipeline: Samples had a median of roughly 100,000 TCRs, with a range from roughly 23,224 to 700,000. The Decombinator software suite was used to annotate V, J and CDR3 in the TCR reads. For PS versus PT1 abundance plots, all samples were subsampled to the same number of TCRs (28,000). TCRs were defined as expanded if absent before sensitization and observed at least eight times at the 2-week time point. In-frame beta chains were kept once TCRdb had trimmed the public reads at Q25 with fastp and called clones with MiXCR. Identical CDR3 proteins give one entry, which carries the most common genes and DNA. TCRdb, rather than the study authors, made the V and J calls. Across this sample there are 100,000 to 150,000 distinct CDR3 sequences, with over 6.5% seen only once. Over 1.1% of the sample belongs to the ten largest clones.

What the authors observed across the whole study: The number of TCRs above 1 in 1000 frequency did not change with DPC sensitization; there was no evidence of global repertoire structure alterations. After repeated subsampling, the strength of the expansion versus patch-test correlation and the threshold at which it became significant changed.

Material for sequencing was whole blood. The rearranged segments are TRBV15 and TRBJ2-1, with 7 bases in between that match TRBD2. The sequence was obtained from a human donor in good health. Some clones in this sample may be carry-over from other donors' samples. Donor details come from another sample of the same person, matched by shared clones. The CDR3 protein: CATKGTLLANEQFF. The sequenced DNA: TGTGCCACCAAGGGGACCCTACTAGCGAATGAGCAGTTCTTC.